Below are 25 T cell receptor beta chains sequenced from a single sample in a study of regulatory T cells in long-lasting Graves disease. Both iRepertoire HTBI primers and Arm-PCR of CDR3 regions were used to build the TCR beta libraries. MiXCR was run by TCRdb on the multiplex PCR reads, yielding one entry per CDR3 protein. This sample has hundreds of thousands of distinct CDR3 sequences, with approximately 16% found just once. Specified time point: newly diagnosed GD, antithyroid drugs for less than 3 months. Scientists built the TCR library using RNA that was extracted from PBMCs. This same sample was also part of a study on T cells in Graves' hyperthyroidism and ophthalmopathy.

This sample comprised peripheral blood mononuclear cells (PBMCs), obtained at new diagnosis, from a patient treated with antithyroid drugs. The receptors were sampled from a woman aged 25 to 39 with Graves disease.

In its sample, this clonotype was seen many times. The chain uses TRBV2 and TRBJ2-7; 8 bases align to TRBD1. V lost 6 bases, J lost 0 bases, and 4 bases stayed unmatched. The CDR3 is 14 amino acids. Looked up from germline, CDR1 is SNHLY and CDR2 is FYNNEI. Written as DNA, the CDR3 is TGTGCCAGCAGACAGGGGGGTTTCTCCTACGAGCAGTACTTC. Translation: CASRQGGFSYEQYF.

This clonotype was seen a few times. A read error may explain this, as a much larger clone is one base away. The J gene is TRBJ2-1, the V gene TRBV2; 7 bases fit TRBD2. Germline V gives CDR1 SNHLY, CDR2 FYNNEI. There are 15 residues in the CDR3. V was pared by 6 bases and J by 4 bases, with 9 bases of the junction left unmatched. The CDR3 coding sequence is TGTGCCAGCAGCGCCGGGGCTAGCGGATACAATGAGCAGTTCTTC. Translating gives CASSAGASGYNEQFF.

This clonotype was counted many times. The J gene is TRBJ1-2, the V gene TRBV13; 9 positions agree with TRBD1. The V and J ends lost 5 bases and 2 bases, in that order; junction bases with no gene match: 3. CDR3 length: 14 residues. Germline lookup yields CDR1 PRHDT and CDR2 FYEKMQ (reference sequence). The CDR3 region has the DNA TGTGCCAGCAGCCAGGACAGGGGCAACTATGGCTACACCTTC. It is translated as CASSQDRGNYGYTF.

Details on this clonotype: A much larger clone differs by one base, so this may be a read error. The genes are TRBV28 and TRBJ2-1; D gene uncertain. The CDR3 runs 12 residues. CDR1 and CDR2 (germline): MDHEN, SYDVKM. The CDR3 DNA follows: TGTGCCGGCAGCCAGCCAGGCAATGAGCAGTTCTTC. Protein sequence: CAGSQPGNEQFF.

Concerning this clonotype: This may be a read error: a much more frequent sequence differs by one nucleotide. V and J are TRBV24-1 and TRBJ2-1; TRBD1 is a possible D gene (6 bases). Germline CDR1 reads KGHDR; CDR2 reads SFDVKD. There are 14 residues in the CDR3. The V gene lost 9 bases and the J gene lost 10 bases, with 21 bases spanning the gap. The DNA for the CDR3 is TGTGCCACCTCACCCAGGGGTAGCTCCTACGAGCAGTTCTTC. Protein: CATSPRGSSYEQFF.

This clonotype was seen repeatedly, ten times or more. The chain combines TRBV28 with TRBJ2-7, with unresolved D. Germline CDR1 and CDR2: MDHEN and SYDVKM. Trimming took 5 bases from V and 7 from J, leaving 15 bases between them. The CDR3 has 13 amino acids. CDR3 coding DNA: TGTGCCAGCAGTGGCAGATATGTAGGGGAGCAGTACTTC. It codes for CASSGRYVGEQYF.

This clonotype appeared many times. The gene calls are TRBV6-9 and TRBJ2-3; D unresolved. This CDR3 spans 15 amino acids. The V gene's germline CDR1 is MNHGY and CDR2 SVAAGI. The ends were cut back, 3 bases at V and 2 bases at J, with 12 bases in the middle. CDR3 DNA: TGTGCCAGCAGTTACCATGGTAGTGACACAGATACGCAGTATTTT. This encodes CASSYHGSDTDTQYF.

This rearrangement joins TRBV7-2 to TRBJ2-5; D tentatively fits TRBD1 or TRBD2 (5 bases each). There are 17 residues in the CDR3. Trimming stripped 1 base from V and 4 bases from J, with 19 bases between. Germline V CDR1 and CDR2: SGHTA, FQGNSA. DNA for the CDR3: TGTGCCAGCAGCTTAGGGACTGAAGTGGGGCTGATAGAGACCCAGTACTTC. Its translation is CASSLGTEVGLIETQYF.

In its sample, this clonotype was seen many times. The chain carries TRBV18 and TRBJ2-1; the match to TRBD2 covers 9 bases. From germline, CDR1 is KGHSH and CDR2 LQKENI. V was clipped by 0 bases and J by 6 bases; unmatched bases: 6. CDR3 length: 16 residues. The CDR3, as DNA: TGTGCCAGCTCACCACCGCGTAGCGGGAGTTCCAATGAGCAGTTCTTC. Protein sequence: CASSPPRSGSSNEQFF.

This clonotype was detected a few times. This sequence joins TRBV29-1 and TRBJ2-1; D is unresolved. The CDR3 spans 13 residues. V lost 3 bases and J 6 bases, leaving 12 bases between the germline ends. CDR1 and CDR2 from the germline V gene are SQVTM and ANQGSEA. CDR3 residues: CSVDSGRSNEQFF. For the CDR3, the DNA is TGCAGCGTTGATAGTGGCAGGTCCAATGAGCAGTTCTTC.

This clonotype was seen only once. This could be a read error, since a much larger clone is one nucleotide away. The rearrangement uses TRBV7-8 and TRBJ2-7; weak D call: TRBD2 (6 bases). V was shortened by 8 bases and J by 1 base, with 18 bases between the two germline ends. This CDR3 is 15 amino acids long. Per the germline V gene, CDR1 is SGHVS and CDR2 is FQNEAQ. CDR3 coding DNA: TGTGCCAGCGGTCTCCGCGGCAGCGGGTCCTACGAGCAGTACTTC. Translating it yields CASGLRGSGSYEQYF. Complete variable domain (other parts from reference TRBV7-8 and TRBJ2-7): GAGVSQSPRYKVAKRGQDVALRCDPISGHVSLFWYQQALGQGPEFLTYFQNEAQLDKSGLPSDRFFAERPEGSVSTLKIQRTQQEDSAVYLCASGLRGSGSYEQYFGPGTRLTVT.

A remark on this clonotype: This may come from a read error, since a much larger clone is one base off. This chain uses TRBV12-5 with TRBJ2-5; D may correspond to TRBD1 or TRBD2 (6 bases each). Germline V gene data show CDR1 as LGHNT and CDR2 as FRNRAP. The CDR3 contains 12 residues. V lost 6 bases and J 11 bases, leaving 16 bases between the germline ends. The CDR3 region is CASGSRGDEQYF. The CDR3 DNA is TGTGCTAGTGGGTCGAGGGGGGATGAGCAGTACTTC.

This clonotype was seen ten or more times. The chain couples TRBV27 to TRBJ2-1; D call uncertain. The length of the CDR3 is 15 residues. V shed 5 bases and J shed 9 bases, with 20 bases lying between them. Germline-derived CDR1 and CDR2 are MNHEY and SMNVEV (reference sequence). This CDR3 is CASSPPARHLVEQFF. DNA of the CDR3: TGTGCCAGCAGTCCGCCCGCCAGACATTTAGTTGAGCAGTTCTTC.

This chain connects TRBV7-6 to TRBJ2-5, with D tentatively TRBD2 (5 bases). Looked up from germline, CDR1 is SGHVS and CDR2 is FNYEAQ. Trimming left V 5 bases short and J 5 bases short, with 15 bases between. CDR3 size: 14 residues. DNA of the CDR3: TGTGCCAGCAGCGAACAAAGCGGCATGGAGACCCAGTACTTC. Residues: CASSEQSGMETQYF.

In its sample, this clonotype was seen many times. V usage is TRBV27 and J usage is TRBJ2-1, with 10 bases identical to TRBD2. J was trimmed by 0 bases and V by 3 bases; bases with no gene match: 8. The CDR3 covers 18 residues. Germline CDR1 and CDR2: MNHEY and SMNVEV (reference sequence). The CDR3 reads CASSLLAGGLSSYNEQFF. CDR3 bases: TGTGCCAGCAGTTTGTTAGCGGGAGGTCTGAGCTCCTACAATGAGCAGTTCTTC.

This clonotype was found many times. The chain combines TRBV4-1 with TRBJ2-3; 10 nucleotides align to TRBD2. Trimming at V came to 5 bases and at J to 8 bases, leaving 7 bases not matched to a gene. The CDR3 runs 14 residues. In germline, CDR1 is MGHRA, CDR2 YSYEKL. The CDR3 DNA follows: TGCGCCAGCAGCACGTCTAGCGGGAGTGGTACGCAGTATTTT. Protein product: CASSTSSGSGTQYF.

This clonotype was counted between two and nine times. The rearrangement links TRBV7-6 to TRBJ2-1, with 14 nucleotides matching TRBD2. Looked up from germline, CDR1 is SGHVS and CDR2 is FNYEAQ. V shed 5 bases, J shed 4 bases, and the junction held 10 bases outside the gene matches. CDR3 length: 18 residues. DNA for the CDR3: TGTGCCAGCAGCCGCGGGACTAGCGGGAGTCGGTCATACAATGAGCAGTTCTTC. Residues: CASSRGTSGSRSYNEQFF.

This clonotype was observed a single time. The chain employs TRBV11-2 and TRBJ2-5, with TRBD2 identical over 11 bases. The V segment lost 5 bases and the J segment 5 bases; nucleotides outside the gene matches: 10. This CDR3 contains 16 residues. Germline V gene data show CDR1 as SGHAT and CDR2 as FQNNGV. CDR3 in amino acids: CASSPSGTSGGETQYF. CDR3 DNA: TGTGCCAGCAGCCCTAGTGGGACTAGCGGTGGCGAGACCCAGTACTTC. The complete variable domain, with remaining parts taken from reference TRBV11-2 and TRBJ2-5, reads EAGVAQSPRYKIIEKRQSVAFWCNPISGHATLYWYQQILGQGPKLLIQFQNNGVVDDSQLPKDRFSAERLKGVDSTLKIQPAKLEDSAVYLCASSPSGTSGGETQYFGPGTRLLVL.

The chain recombines TRBV7-9 with TRBJ2-4; the D is unclear. CDR1 SEHNR and CDR2 FQNEAQ come from the germline V gene (reference sequence). This CDR3 is 13 amino acids long. Trimming pared 5 bases from V and 9 bases from J, leaving 14 bases between. This chain's CDR3 is CASSVGVNGIQYF. The CDR3 nucleotides read TGTGCCAGCAGCGTCGGTGTTAATGGCATTCAGTACTTC.

This clonotype was picked up one time. The V call is TRBV7-3, the J call TRBJ2-1; no clear D. CDR3 length equals 14 residues. V lost 2 bases and J 8 bases, leaving 13 bases between the germline ends. The germline V gene has CDR1 SGHTA and CDR2 FQGTGA. The CDR3 region has the DNA TGTGCCAGCAGCTTAGGCGTGGAAGGCGATGAGCAGTTCTTC. Residues: CASSLGVEGDEQFF.

At least ten counts were recorded for this clonotype. The genes are TRBV28 and TRBJ1-1; no reliable D call. The V end was cut by 6 bases, the J end by 1 base, with 15 bases between. The CDR3 is 15 residues long. Per the germline V gene, CDR1 is MDHEN and CDR2 is SYDVKM. The CDR3 DNA reads TGTGCCAGCAGGACCCGGAGCGGTTGGAACACTGAAGCTTTCTTT. It yields the protein CASRTRSGWNTEAFF.

This clonotype was seen many times. The V call is TRBV19, the J call TRBJ1-2; maybe TRBD1 (5 bases). This CDR3 region has 13 residues. Germline V gives CDR1 LNHDA, CDR2 SQIVND (reference sequence). V gave up 10 bases and J gave up 3 bases, with 15 bases separating them. This CDR3 is CATSRDDYYGYTF. The CDR3 coding sequence is TGTGCCACTAGCAGGGATGACTACTATGGCTACACCTTC. Variable domain in full (rest from reference TRBV19 and TRBJ1-2): DGGITQSPKYLFRKEGQNVTLSCEQNLNHDAMYWYRQDPGQGLRLIYYSQIVNDFQKGDIAEGYSVSREKKESFPLTVTSAQKNPTAFYLCATSRDDYYGYTFGSGTRLTVV.

The genes are TRBV7-9 and TRBJ2-2; TRBD1 aligns across 12 bases. CDR3 length: 18 amino acids. After removal of 5 bases from V and 3 bases from J, the junction contained 10 bases not matched to a gene. Germline values: CDR1 SEHNR, CDR2 FQNEAQ (reference sequence). For the CDR3, the DNA is TGTGCCAGCAGCCCTACCGGGACAGGGGGCGCGGACACCGGGGAGCTGTTTTTT. Translating gives CASSPTGTGGADTGELFF.

The rearrangement uses TRBV25-1 and TRBJ2-2; possible D gene TRBD1, 6 bases. V lost 4 bases and J lost 5, with 14 bases in between. The length of the CDR3 is 15 residues. Germline CDR1 and CDR2: MGHDK and SYGVNS. The CDR3 loop is CASSAPHRATGELFF. Here the CDR3 DNA reads TGTGCCAGCAGTGCGCCCCACAGGGCTACCGGGGAGCTGTTTTTT.

This rearrangement joins TRBV27 to TRBJ2-1; 7 bases align to TRBD2. Germline CDR1 MNHEY, CDR2 SMNVEV (reference sequence). V gave up 0 bases and J gave up 6 bases; unmatched junction bases: 2. This CDR3 is built from 14 residues. CDR3 residues: CASSLSGLTNEQFF. The CDR3 DNA reads TGTGCCAGCAGTTTATCGGGACTAACCAATGAGCAGTTCTTC.